This TCR beta chain was sequenced for a study of blood T cell repertoires in COVID-19. Across the study: Whether acute or convalescent, the COVID-19 samples came from the United States, Italy and Spain.

Profiled with immunoSEQ multiplex PCR; TCRdb holds only in-frame clones, not every one. This sample has roughly 260,000 clones, with roughly four fifths found just once. CDR1 is SGHAT, CDR2 FQDESV, per germline (reference sequence). The CDR3 consists of 14 residues. The junction had 3 bases not matched to a gene; V was cut back by 5 bases and J by 2 bases. This receptor was obtained from a woman aged 70-85 years with acute or convalescent COVID-19. The specimen was peripheral blood. The V call is TRBV11-1, the J call TRBJ2-3, with 8 bases identical to TRBD2. The DNA for the CDR3 is TGTGCCAGCAGCCGGGGGGGGGACACAGATACGCAGTATTTT. Its protein product is CASSRGGDTDTQYF.